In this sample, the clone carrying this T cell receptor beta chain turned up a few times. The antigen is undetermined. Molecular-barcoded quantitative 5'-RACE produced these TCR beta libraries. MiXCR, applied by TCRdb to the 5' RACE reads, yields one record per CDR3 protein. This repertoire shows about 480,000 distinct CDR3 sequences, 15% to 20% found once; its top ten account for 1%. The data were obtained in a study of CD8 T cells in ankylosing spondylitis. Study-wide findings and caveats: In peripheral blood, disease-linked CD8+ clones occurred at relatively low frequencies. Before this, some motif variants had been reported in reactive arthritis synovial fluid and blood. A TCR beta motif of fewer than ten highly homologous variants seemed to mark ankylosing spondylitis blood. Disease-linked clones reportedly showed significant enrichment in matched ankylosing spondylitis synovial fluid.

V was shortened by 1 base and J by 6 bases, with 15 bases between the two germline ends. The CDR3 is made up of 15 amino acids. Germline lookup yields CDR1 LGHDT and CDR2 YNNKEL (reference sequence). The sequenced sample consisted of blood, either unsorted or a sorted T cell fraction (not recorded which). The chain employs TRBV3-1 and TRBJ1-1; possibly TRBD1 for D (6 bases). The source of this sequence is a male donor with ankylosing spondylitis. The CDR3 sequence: CASSQVGGRTAEAFF. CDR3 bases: TGTGCCAGCAGCCAAGTAGGGGGTCGGACGGCTGAAGCTTTCTTT.